The 16 T cell receptor beta chains below come from one sample, sequenced in a study of shared clonotypes between healthy human individuals. Repertoires were generated with immunoSEQ multiplex PCR, while TCRdb's copy carries only in-frame clones and drops some. The table includes approximately 2.5 million clones, about 92% detected once. The source material was naive CD4+ T cells sorted from blood. The subset was: CD45RA+ positively selected. Receptors originate from a man aged 18 to 30 in good health.

This chain uses TRBV18 with TRBJ1-1; D is possibly TRBD1 (6 bases). Trimming stripped 4 bases from V and 5 bases from J, with 17 bases between. Germline CDR1 and CDR2: KGHSH and LQKENI. There are 15 residues in the CDR3. CDR3 coding DNA: TGTGCCAGCTCACACTCGGACAGTTCGAGTACTGAAGCTTTCTTT. This codes for CASSHSDSSSTEAFF.

The genes are TRBV6-6 and TRBJ2-7; TRBD1 aligns across 8 bases. The CDR3 is made up of 12 amino acids. Germline loops: CDR1 MNHNY, CDR2 SVGAGI (reference sequence). The CDR3 is CASSYPRQGRMV. The CDR3 coding sequence is TGTGCCAGCAGTTACCCTAGACAGGGGAGGATGGTC.

The chain recombines TRBV2 with TRBJ2-7; 8 nucleotides agree with TRBD1. Trimming cost V 6 bases and J 3 bases; bases outside gene matches: 10. The V gene's germline CDR1 is SNHLY and CDR2 FYNNEI. CDR3 length: 15 residues. CDR3 protein: CASRIPRGQGYEQYF. Written as DNA, the CDR3 is TGTGCCAGCAGGATCCCCAGGGGGCAAGGCTACGAGCAGTACTTC.

Turning to this clone: This specimen includes other DNA sequences encoding the same CDR3. The CDR3 DNA follows: TGCGCCAGCAGCTTGGGAGGGGGCGAGACCCAGTACTTC. Translating gives CASSLGGGETQYF. This rearrangement joins TRBV5-1 to TRBJ2-5, with 7 positions matching TRBD1. Trimming removed 0 bases from V and 5 bases from J; junction bases left unmatched: 1. The CDR3 runs to 13 residues. Germline CDR1 and CDR2: SGHRS and YFSETQ.

The rearrangement uses TRBV19 and TRBJ2-1; the D gene is possibly TRBD2 (5 bases). V was clipped by 5 bases and J by 6 bases, with 11 bases between them. The CDR3 sequence is 13 residues long. Germline values: CDR1 LNHDA, CDR2 SQIVND (reference sequence). CDR3 nucleotides: TGTGCCAGTAGTCTCTGGGGAGTCAATGAGCAGTTCTTC. Its translation is CASSLWGVNEQFF.

This clone was observed once. The gene calls are TRBV30 and TRBJ2-2, with a tentative D call TRBD1 (5 bases). The V gene's germline CDR1 is GTSNPN and CDR2 SVGIG (reference sequence). This CDR3 is built from 15 residues. V was clipped by 3 bases and J by 5 bases, with 16 bases between them. CDR3 residues: CAWSPGQGDTGELFF. The CDR3 DNA reads as TGTGCCTGGAGCCCTGGGCAGGGCGATACCGGGGAGCTGTTTTTT. Full variable domain (rest looked up from reference TRBV30 and TRBJ2-2): SQTIHQWPATLVQPVGSPLSLECTVEGTSNPNLYWYRQAAGRGLQLLFYSVGIGQISSEVPQNLSASRPQDRQFILSSKKLLLSDSGFYLCAWSPGQGDTGELFFGEGSRLTVL.

Here the CDR3 DNA reads TGTGCCAGCAAGATGAGCTCCTACGAGCAGTACTTC. It specifies CASKMSSYEQYF. The V call is TRBV2, the J call TRBJ2-7; no reliable D call. The V end was cut by 7 bases, the J end by 0 bases, with 7 bases between. Germline values: CDR1 SNHLY, CDR2 FYNNEI. The CDR3 totals 12 residues.

The chain is built from TRBV4-3 and TRBJ2-1, with D unresolved. This CDR3 has 17 amino acids. Germline CDR1 is LGHNA and CDR2 is YSLEER. V lost 0 bases to trimming and J lost 1 base, with 13 bases between them. CDR3 sequence (DNA): TGCGCCAGCAGCCAAGATCGAGGCAGAATGTCCTACAATGAGCAGTTCTTC. It translates to CASSQDRGRMSYNEQFF.

The chain uses TRBV5-1 and TRBJ1-2; D gene unclear. The length of the CDR3 is 15 residues. CDR1 and CDR2 from the germline V gene are SGHRS and YFSETQ. Trimming shortened V by 1 base and J by 0 bases, and 10 bases separated the two germline ends. As DNA, the CDR3 is TGCGCCAGCAGCTTGCTTTCTTTATCTAACTATGGCTACACCTTC. This translates into CASSLLSLSNYGYTF.

The chain combines TRBV11-2 with TRBJ2-7; 9 nucleotides align to TRBD2. In germline, CDR1 is SGHAT, CDR2 FQNNGV. Losses at the gene ends were 6 bases for V and 5 bases for J; bases not matched to a gene: 11. The CDR3 is 15 amino acids. This chain's CDR3 is CASSSGRGGHNEQYF. CDR3 nucleotide sequence: TGTGCCAGCAGTTCCGGGCGGGGGGGCCACAACGAGCAGTACTTC. The complete variable domain, with remaining parts taken from reference TRBV11-2 and TRBJ2-7, reads EAGVAQSPRYKIIEKRQSVAFWCNPISGHATLYWYQQILGQGPKLLIQFQNNGVVDDSQLPKDRFSAERLKGVDSTLKIQPAKLEDSAVYLCASSSGRGGHNEQYFGPGTRLTVT.

The chain carries TRBV12-5 and TRBJ1-4, with a weak D call TRBD1 (6 bases). Germline-derived CDR1 and CDR2 are LGHNT and FRNRAP. The V gene lost 6 bases and the J gene lost 3 bases, with 17 bases spanning the gap. This CDR3 comprises 16 residues. CDR3 residues: CASGPSGQRPNEKLFF. The CDR3 DNA reads TGTGCTAGTGGCCCTTCTGGACAGCGGCCTAATGAAAAACTGTTTTTT. The complete variable domain, with remaining parts taken from reference TRBV12-5 and TRBJ1-4, reads DARVTQTPRHKVTEMGQEVTMRCQPILGHNTVFWYRQTMMQGLELLAYFRNRAPLDDSGMPKDRFSAEMPDATLATLKIQPSEPRDSAVYFCASGPSGQRPNEKLFFGSGTQLSVL.

This clone has a handful of counts. The rearrangement links TRBV19 to TRBJ1-5; D may be TRBD1 (5 bases). Germline V gene sequence: CDR1 LNHDA, CDR2 SQIVND (reference sequence). This CDR3 has 13 residues. Trimming cost V 4 bases and J 7 bases, with 11 bases left between them. In nucleotides, the CDR3 is TGTGCCAGTAGTAGGGACCGGGGACAGCCCCAGCATTTT. As protein: CASSRDRGQPQHF.

In this sample, this clone turned up once. The rearrangement uses TRBV27 and TRBJ1-3; D is uncertain. CDR3 length: 13 residues. Trimming took 5 bases from V and 9 from J, leaving 14 bases between them. Germline assignment: CDR1 MNHEY and CDR2 SMNVEV (reference sequence). The DNA for the CDR3 is TGTGCCAGCAGTGCGAAGGAGGAGCGCACCATATATTTT. Amino acid sequence: CASSAKEERTIYF.

V usage is TRBV10-3 and J usage is TRBJ1-5; tentative D call: TRBD1 (6 bases). V lost 4 bases and J 2 bases, leaving 12 bases between the germline ends. This CDR3 is built from 15 residues. Germline V gene data show CDR1 as ENHRY and CDR2 as SYGVKD. CDR3 loop: CAISVDRLGNQPQHF. The CDR3 DNA follows: TGTGCCATCAGTGTAGACAGGTTGGGCAATCAGCCCCAGCATTTT.

This clone appeared a single time. This chain joins TRBV5-1 and TRBJ1-3; D unclear. Germline CDR1 is SGHRS and CDR2 is YFSETQ. The CDR3 runs to 16 residues. V dropped 0 bases and J dropped 4 bases, with 14 bases sitting between them. CDR3 sequence (DNA): TGCGCCAGCAGCTTGGGGTTTAGGGAGGCCGGAAACACCATATATTTT. Protein: CASSLGFREAGNTIYF.

Points on this clone: The same CDR3 arises from other DNA sequences in this sample as well. V and J are TRBV28 and TRBJ2-7, with no clear D. CDR3 size: 11 residues. The V end was cut by 5 bases, the J end by 6 bases, with 8 bases between. CDR1 and CDR2 from the germline V gene are MDHEN and SYDVKM. The CDR3 here is CASSLRVEQYF. CDR3 in DNA: TGTGCCAGCAGTCTAAGGGTCGAGCAGTACTTC.